The rows below give T cell receptor beta chains drawn from one sample of a study of Graves' ophthalmopathy and Graves' hyperthyroidism. Using its own MiXCR run on the multiplex PCR reads, TCRdb lists one record per CDR3 protein. The top ten hold approximately 10% of the sample, which has around 1,000,000 distinct CDR3 sequences, roughly two fifths seen once. Input material: peripheral blood or thyroid tissue (not recorded which). The receptor set was obtained from an adult man with Graves' hyperthyroidism. Both conserved end residues are part of each CDR3. Fields, in order: V gene, J gene, clone size, D gene, CDR3 DNA, CDR3 protein. The D gene is left open where the match is weak. The size entry is marked missing in some rows and otherwise reads once, few, many or a size class.

V: TRBV6-2/TRBV6-3
J: TRBJ2-5
size: -
D: -
DNA: TGTGCCATTCGGGACTTCGGGGAGACCCAGTACTTC
CDR3: CAIRDFGETQYF

V: TRBV20-1
J: TRBJ2-2
size: -
D: -
DNA: TGCAGTGCGGAGACAGGAGGAACGAACACCGGGGAGCTGTTTTTT
CDR3: CSAETGGTNTGELFF

V: TRBV29-1
J: TRBJ2-5
size: -
D: TRBD2
DNA: TGCAGCGGCGGGACTACCGGGGGCCAAGAGACCCAGTACTTC
CDR3: CSGGTTGGQETQYF

V: TRBV7-8
J: TRBJ1-5
size: many
D: -
DNA: TGTGCCAGCAGCACCATATGGTCGAATAATCAGCCCCAGCATTTT
CDR3: CASSTIWSNNQPQHF

V: TRBV20-1
J: TRBJ1-1
size: many
D: -
DNA: TGCAGTGCTAGAGATCGCGGGGGACGGGGCGCTTTCTTT
CDR3: CSARDRGGRGAFF

V: TRBV24-1
J: TRBJ1-1
size: -
D: TRBD1
DNA: TGTGCCACCCGGAGGACAGGCGAGGGAACTGAAGCTTTCTTT
CDR3: CATRRTGEGTEAFF

V: TRBV2
J: TRBJ1-4
size: -
D: -
DNA: TGTGCCAGCAGTCGGACTACGGGGAATAATGAAAAACTGTTTTTT
CDR3: CASSRTTGNNEKLFF

V: TRBV10-3
J: TRBJ1-4
size: -
D: TRBD1
DNA: TGTGCCATCAGGGACAGGGTGAAGGAAAAACTGTTTTTT
CDR3: CAIRDRVKEKLFF

V: TRBV6-1
J: TRBJ2-5
size: many
D: -
DNA: TGTGCCAGCAGCAGGGGTAAAGAGACCCAGTACTTC
CDR3: CASSRGKETQYF

V: TRBV2
J: TRBJ1-5
size: -
D: -
DNA: TGTGCCAGCAGTGACTCGGCTTATAGCAATCAGCCCCAGCATTTT
CDR3: CASSDSAYSNQPQHF

V: TRBV6-6
J: TRBJ2-2
size: many
D: -
DNA: TGTGCCAGCAGTTACTCGAGAAGGACGAACACCGGGGAGCTGTTTTTT
CDR3: CASSYSRRTNTGELFF

V: TRBV10-3
J: TRBJ1-5
size: -
D: -
DNA: TGTGCCAGCAGTTTCACCGGGGTAGGGAATCAGCCCCAGCATTTT
CDR3: CASSFTGVGNQPQHF

V: TRBV2
J: TRBJ1-6
size: many
D: -
DNA: TGTGCCAGCACCGAGGCCGGTTCCTATAATTCACCCCTCCACTTT
CDR3: CASTEAGSYNSPLHF

V: TRBV14
J: TRBJ2-7
size: -
D: TRBD2
DNA: TGTGCCAGCAGCCAGCGCAGCGGGATCTACGAGCAGTACTTC
CDR3: CASSQRSGIYEQYF

V: TRBV7-2
J: TRBJ2-7
size: -
D: TRBD2
DNA: TGTGCCAGCAGCTTAGTTTTGGGGGACTACGGGCAGTACTTC
CDR3: CASSLVLGDYGQYF

V: TRBV6-1
J: TRBJ2-5
size: -
D: -
DNA: TGTGCCAGCAGTGAGATGGGGACCCAGTACTTC
CDR3: CASSEMGTQYF

V: TRBV5-1
J: TRBJ1-4
size: few
D: -
DNA: TGCGCCAGCAGCTTGAGGTCTGGCGTGGGTACTAATGAAAAACTGTTTTTT
CDR3: CASSLRSGVGTNEKLFF

V: TRBV7-8
J: TRBJ2-7
size: few
D: TRBD1
DNA: TGTGCCAGCAGCCCCCCACCGGGACAGGCTTACGAGCAGTACTTC
CDR3: CASSPPPGQAYEQYF